The 8 T cell receptor beta chains reported below all come from one sample, sequenced in a study of CD4+ T cells in melanoma. TCRdb's table, derived via immunoSEQ multiplex PCR, lists solely in-frame clones and lacks some. This table holds about 8,800 clones, over 70% found once. Sequenced sample: cells from a culture (not recorded whether cultured in vitro). Receptors originate from a human donor with melanoma.

This chain uses TRBV5-8 with TRBJ1-2; no reliable D call. Germline loops: CDR1 SGHTS, CDR2 YDEGEE. The CDR3 spans 13 residues. The germline V and J ends were trimmed by 2 bases and 11 bases, with 16 bases remaining between them. CDR3 loop: CASSFRVSLEYTF. CDR3 in DNA: TGTGCCAGCAGCTTCCGGGTCTCACTGGAATACACCTTC.

This clone appeared a few times. The rearrangement uses TRBV9 and TRBJ1-2; D call uncertain. The CDR3 has 14 residues. Germline values: CDR1 SGDLS, CDR2 YYNGEE. The V and J ends lost 3 bases and 3 bases respectively, with 12 bases between them. The CDR3 loop reads CASSATGVDYGYTF. CDR3 bases: TGTGCCAGCAGCGCCACCGGGGTGGACTATGGCTACACCTTC.

The J gene is TRBJ1-2, the V gene TRBV18; 9 positions agree with TRBD1. CDR3 size: 15 residues. Germline CDR1 and CDR2: KGHSH and LQKENI. V lost 7 bases and J lost 2; bases outside the gene matches: 8. CDR3 sequence reads: CASWGGQGKNYGYTF. CDR3 nucleotide sequence: TGTGCCAGCTGGGGAGGACAGGGGAAGAACTATGGCTACACCTTC.

The V and J genes are TRBV19 and TRBJ1-2, with D possibly matching TRBD1 (5 bases). Germline CDR1 is LNHDA and CDR2 is SQIVND (reference sequence). Trimming removed 6 bases at V and 8 bases at J, with 16 bases between. CDR3 length: 13 amino acids. CDR3: CASRGLISLGYTF. For the CDR3, the DNA is TGTGCCAGTAGGGGACTCATTTCCCTGGGCTACACCTTC.

This clone turned up a few times. This specimen includes other DNA sequences encoding the same CDR3. CDR3 region: CASSLRGGYTF. The CDR3 DNA follows: TGTGCCAGCAGCCTTCGGGGTGGCTACACCTTC. The V gene is TRBV9, the J gene TRBJ1-2, with D unclear. This CDR3 region has 11 residues. Germline lookup yields CDR1 SGDLS and CDR2 YYNGEE. Trimming took off 4 bases at V and 7 bases at J, with 8 bases between the two ends. Together with reference TRBV9 and TRBJ1-2, the CDR3 gives the full variable domain: DSGVTQTPKHLITATGQRVTLRCSPRSGDLSVYWYQQSLDQGLQFLIQYYNGEERAKGNILERFSAQQFPDLHSELNLSSLELGDSALYFCASSLRGGYTFGSGTRLTVV.

The chain is built from TRBV30 and TRBJ2-5; TRBD1 might be the D (6 bases). Germline V gene data show CDR1 as GTSNPN and CDR2 as SVGIG (reference sequence). The CDR3 covers 13 residues. V lost 5 bases and J lost 4, with 14 bases in between. The CDR3: CAWGQTGGETQYF. The CDR3 nucleotides read TGTGCCTGGGGCCAGACAGGCGGAGAGACCCAGTACTTC.

The V gene is TRBV6-5, the J gene TRBJ2-5; D is possibly TRBD1 (5 bases). Germline values: CDR1 MNHEY, CDR2 SVGAGI. This CDR3 is 16 amino acids long. The ends were cut back, 0 bases at V and 2 bases at J, with 13 bases in the middle. Written as DNA, the CDR3 is TGTGCCAGCAGTTACTCGACGGCTAGGGGTCAAGAGACCCAGTACTTC. It yields the protein CASSYSTARGQETQYF.

The V and J genes are TRBV19 and TRBJ2-5; 9 bases align to TRBD1. The CDR3 contains 15 residues. CDR1 is LNHDA, CDR2 SQIVND, per germline (reference sequence). The ends lost 7 bases at V and 5 bases at J; junction bases unmatched: 11. The CDR3 is CASNNPQGAGETQYF. As DNA, the CDR3 is TGTGCCAGTAACAACCCACAGGGGGCAGGGGAGACCCAGTACTTC. Full variable domain (remainder filled in from reference TRBV19 and TRBJ2-5): DGGITQSPKYLFRKEGQNVTLSCEQNLNHDAMYWYRQDPGQGLRLIYYSQIVNDFQKGDIAEGYSVSREKKESFPLTVTSAQKNPTAFYLCASNNPQGAGETQYFGPGTRLLVL.